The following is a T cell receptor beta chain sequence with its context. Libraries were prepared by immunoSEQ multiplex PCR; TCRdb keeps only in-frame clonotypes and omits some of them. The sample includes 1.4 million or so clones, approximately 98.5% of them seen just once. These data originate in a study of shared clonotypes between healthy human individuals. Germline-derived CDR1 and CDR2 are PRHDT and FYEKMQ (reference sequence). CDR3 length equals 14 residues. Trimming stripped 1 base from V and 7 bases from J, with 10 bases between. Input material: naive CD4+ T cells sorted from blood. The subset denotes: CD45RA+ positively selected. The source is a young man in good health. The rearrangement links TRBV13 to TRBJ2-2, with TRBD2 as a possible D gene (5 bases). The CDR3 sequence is CASSLAGVNGELFF. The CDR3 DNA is TGTGCCAGCAGCTTAGCCGGGGTGAACGGGGAGCTGTTTTTT.